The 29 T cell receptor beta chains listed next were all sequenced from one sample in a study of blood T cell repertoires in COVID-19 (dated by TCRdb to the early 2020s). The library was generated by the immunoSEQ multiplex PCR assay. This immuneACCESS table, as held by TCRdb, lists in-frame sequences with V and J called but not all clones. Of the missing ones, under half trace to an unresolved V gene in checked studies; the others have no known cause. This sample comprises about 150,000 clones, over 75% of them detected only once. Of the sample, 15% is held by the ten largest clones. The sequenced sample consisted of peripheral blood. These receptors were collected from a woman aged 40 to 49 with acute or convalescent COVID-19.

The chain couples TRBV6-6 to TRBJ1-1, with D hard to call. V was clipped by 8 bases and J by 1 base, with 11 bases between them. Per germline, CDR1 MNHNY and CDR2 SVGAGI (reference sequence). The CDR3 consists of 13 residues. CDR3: CASHADPNTEAFF. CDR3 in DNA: TGTGCCAGCCATGCGGATCCGAACACTGAAGCTTTCTTT.

CDR3 protein: CASSGNRGSTSPLHF. The CDR3 region has the DNA TGTGCCAGCAGCGGAAACAGGGGATCTACTTCACCCCTCCACTTT. This chain connects TRBV9 to TRBJ1-6, with 7 bases that match TRBD1. V dropped 3 bases and J dropped 9; count of bases not matched to a gene: 9. From germline, CDR1 is SGDLS and CDR2 YYNGEE. CDR3 length: 15 residues.

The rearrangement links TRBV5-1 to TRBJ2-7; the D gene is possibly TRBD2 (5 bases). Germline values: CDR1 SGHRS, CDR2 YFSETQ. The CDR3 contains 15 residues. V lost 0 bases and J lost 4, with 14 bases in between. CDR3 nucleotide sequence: TGCGCCAGCAGCTTGGGGGCGGTCGGAGGTTACGAGCAGTACTTC. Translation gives CASSLGAVGGYEQYF.

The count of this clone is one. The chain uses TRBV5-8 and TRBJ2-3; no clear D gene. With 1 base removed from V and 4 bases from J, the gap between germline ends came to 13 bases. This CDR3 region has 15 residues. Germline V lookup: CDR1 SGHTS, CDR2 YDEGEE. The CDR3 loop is CASSLSIPVADTQYF. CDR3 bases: TGTGCCAGCAGCTTGTCGATTCCAGTGGCAGATACGCAGTATTTT.

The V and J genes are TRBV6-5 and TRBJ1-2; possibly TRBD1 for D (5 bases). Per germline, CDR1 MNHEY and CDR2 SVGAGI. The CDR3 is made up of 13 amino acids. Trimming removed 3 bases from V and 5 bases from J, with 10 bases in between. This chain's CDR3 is CASSYDRIYGYTF. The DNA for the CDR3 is TGTGCCAGCAGTTATGACAGAATTTATGGCTACACCTTC.

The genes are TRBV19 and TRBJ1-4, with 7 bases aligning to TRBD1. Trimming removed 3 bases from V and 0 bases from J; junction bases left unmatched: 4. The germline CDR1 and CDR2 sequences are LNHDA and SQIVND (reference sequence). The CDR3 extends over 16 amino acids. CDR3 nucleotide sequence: TGTGCCAGTAGTATCGAAACAGGGGCAACTAATGAAAAACTGTTTTTT. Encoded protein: CASSIETGATNEKLFF.

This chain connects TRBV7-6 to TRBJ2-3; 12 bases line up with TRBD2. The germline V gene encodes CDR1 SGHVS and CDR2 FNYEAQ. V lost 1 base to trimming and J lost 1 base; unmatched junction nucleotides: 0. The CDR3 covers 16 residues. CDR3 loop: CASSLGLAGGTDTQYF. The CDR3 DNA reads TGTGCCAGCAGCTTAGGACTAGCGGGGGGCACAGATACGCAGTATTTT.

The CDR3 loop reads CASRLGATGAYEQYF. CDR3 nucleotide sequence: TGTGCCAGCAGATTGGGAGCAACAGGGGCCTACGAGCAGTACTTC. The V gene is TRBV6-5, the J gene TRBJ2-7; 7 nucleotides line up with TRBD1. The length of the CDR3 is 15 residues. Trimming removed 6 bases from V and 2 bases from J; junction bases left unmatched: 10. CDR1 and CDR2 (germline): MNHEY, SVGAGI.

The CDR3 region is CASSIDRWTEAFF. The CDR3 coding sequence is TGTGCCAGTAGTATAGATCGGTGGACTGAAGCTTTCTTT. The gene calls are TRBV19 and TRBJ1-1; D is ambiguous. Per the germline V gene, CDR1 is LNHDA and CDR2 is SQIVND (reference sequence). Trimming removed 0 bases at V and 5 bases at J, with 7 bases between. The CDR3 covers 13 residues.

CDR3 nucleotides: TGTGCCAGCAGTACAGGGGACGGTGAGTCTCTGATCAATCAGCCCCAGCATTTT. Translated: CASSTGDGESLINQPQHF. This chain joins TRBV2 and TRBJ1-5; 7 nucleotides align to TRBD1. Germline V gene data show CDR1 as SNHLY and CDR2 as FYNNEI. The CDR3 length is 18 residues. V lost 5 bases, J lost 3 bases, and 16 bases stayed unmatched.

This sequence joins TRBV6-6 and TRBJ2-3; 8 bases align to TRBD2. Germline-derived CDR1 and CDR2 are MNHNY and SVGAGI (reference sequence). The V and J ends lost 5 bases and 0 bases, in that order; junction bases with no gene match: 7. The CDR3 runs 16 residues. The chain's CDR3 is CASSKFERESTDTQYF. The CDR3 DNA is TGTGCCAGCAGTAAATTCGAGCGGGAGAGCACAGATACGCAGTATTTT.

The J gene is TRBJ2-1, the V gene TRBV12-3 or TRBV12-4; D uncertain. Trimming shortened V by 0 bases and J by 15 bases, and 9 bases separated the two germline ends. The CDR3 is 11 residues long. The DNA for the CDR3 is TGTGCCAGCAGTTTAGCTCGAGATCTGTTCTTC. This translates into CASSLARDLFF.

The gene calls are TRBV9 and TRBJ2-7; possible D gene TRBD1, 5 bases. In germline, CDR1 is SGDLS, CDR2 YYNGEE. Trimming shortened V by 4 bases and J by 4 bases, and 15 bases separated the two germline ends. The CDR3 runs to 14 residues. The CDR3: CASSPLVTAYEQYF. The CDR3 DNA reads TGTGCCAGCAGCCCCCTTGTGACAGCTTACGAGCAGTACTTC.

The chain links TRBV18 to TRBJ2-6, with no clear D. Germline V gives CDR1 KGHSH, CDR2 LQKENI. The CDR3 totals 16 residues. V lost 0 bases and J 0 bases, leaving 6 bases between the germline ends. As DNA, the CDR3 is TGTGCCAGCTCACCACCGTACGGCTCTGGGGCCAACGTCCTGACTTTC. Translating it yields CASSPPYGSGANVLTF.

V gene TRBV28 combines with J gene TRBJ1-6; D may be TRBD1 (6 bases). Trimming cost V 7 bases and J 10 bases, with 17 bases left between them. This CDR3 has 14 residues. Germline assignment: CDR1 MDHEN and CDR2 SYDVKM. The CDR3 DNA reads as TGTGCCAGCACTACAGGGTGGGTCGAGTCACCCCTCCACTTT. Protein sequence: CASTTGWVESPLHF.

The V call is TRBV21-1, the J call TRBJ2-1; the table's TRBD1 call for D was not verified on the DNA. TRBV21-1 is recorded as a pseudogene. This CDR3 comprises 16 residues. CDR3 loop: CASSKSLGAGRGEQFF. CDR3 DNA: TGTGCCAGCAGCAAATCATTGGGGGCAGGCCGAGGGGAGCAGTTCTTC.

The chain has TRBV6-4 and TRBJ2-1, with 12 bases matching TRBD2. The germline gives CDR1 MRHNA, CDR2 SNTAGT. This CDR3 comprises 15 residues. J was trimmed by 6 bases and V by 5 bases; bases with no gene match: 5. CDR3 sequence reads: CASSRTSGVSNEQFF. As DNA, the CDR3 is TGTGCCAGCAGTAGGACTAGCGGGGTTTCCAATGAGCAGTTCTTC.

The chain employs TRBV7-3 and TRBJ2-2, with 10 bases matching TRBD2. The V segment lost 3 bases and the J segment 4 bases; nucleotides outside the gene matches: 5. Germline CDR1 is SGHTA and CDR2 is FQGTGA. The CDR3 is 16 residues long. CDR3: CASSLNSGGITGELFF. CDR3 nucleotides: TGTGCCAGCAGCTTGAATAGCGGGGGGATCACCGGGGAGCTGTTTTTT.

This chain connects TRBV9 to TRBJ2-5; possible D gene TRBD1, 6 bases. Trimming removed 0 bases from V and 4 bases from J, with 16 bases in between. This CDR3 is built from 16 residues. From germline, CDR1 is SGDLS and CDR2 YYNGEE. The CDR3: CASSVGVGGRGETQYF. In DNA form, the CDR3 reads TGTGCCAGCAGCGTAGGAGTTGGGGGCCGGGGAGAGACCCAGTACTTC.

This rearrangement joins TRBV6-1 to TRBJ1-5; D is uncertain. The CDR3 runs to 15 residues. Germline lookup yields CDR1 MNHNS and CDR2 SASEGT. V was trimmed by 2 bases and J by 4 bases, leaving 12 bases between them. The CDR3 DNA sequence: TGTGCCAGCAGTGAATACTCAGGCAGGAATCAGCCCCAGCATTTT. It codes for CASSEYSGRNQPQHF.

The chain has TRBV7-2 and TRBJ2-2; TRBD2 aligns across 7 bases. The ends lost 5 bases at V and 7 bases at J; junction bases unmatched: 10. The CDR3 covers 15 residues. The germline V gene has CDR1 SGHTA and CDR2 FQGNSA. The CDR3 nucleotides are TGTGCCAGCAGCCCCGGACTAGGTCTGTTCGGGGAGCTGTTTTTT. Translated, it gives CASSPGLGLFGELFF.

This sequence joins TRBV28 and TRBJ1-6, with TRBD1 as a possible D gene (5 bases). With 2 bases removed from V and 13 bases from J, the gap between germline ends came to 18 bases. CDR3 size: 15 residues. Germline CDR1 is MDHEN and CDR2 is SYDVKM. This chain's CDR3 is CASSLERTNIFPLHF. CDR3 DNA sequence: TGTGCCAGCAGTTTAGAAAGGACAAATATTTTTCCCCTCCACTTT.

CDR3 residues: CASSLATGLGTDTQYF. CDR3 DNA: TGTGCCAGCAGCTTAGCGACAGGGCTCGGAACAGATACGCAGTATTTT. The rearrangement joins TRBV7-2 to TRBJ2-3; 7 nucleotides match TRBD1. V lost 0 bases, J lost 3 bases, and 6 bases stayed unmatched. Germline values: CDR1 SGHTA, CDR2 FQGNSA. This CDR3 spans 16 amino acids.

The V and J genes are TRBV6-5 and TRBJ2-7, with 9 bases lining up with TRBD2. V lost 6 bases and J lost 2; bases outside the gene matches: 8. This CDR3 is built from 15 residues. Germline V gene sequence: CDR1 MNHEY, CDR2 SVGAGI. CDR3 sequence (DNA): TGTGCCAGCAGACGAAAGACTAGCGGCCCCTACGAGCAGTACTTC. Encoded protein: CASRRKTSGPYEQYF.

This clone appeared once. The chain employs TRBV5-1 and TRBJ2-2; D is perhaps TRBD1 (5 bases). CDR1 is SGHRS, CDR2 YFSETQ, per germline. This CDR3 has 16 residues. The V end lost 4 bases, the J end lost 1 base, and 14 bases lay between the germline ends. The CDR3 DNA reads TGCGCCAGCAGCCCTGTCCGGACAATGAACACCGGGGAGCTGTTTTTT. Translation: CASSPVRTMNTGELFF.

This chain's CDR3 is CSASPETPYEQYF. The CDR3 coding sequence is TGCAGTGCTAGTCCAGAGACACCCTACGAGCAGTACTTC. The chain is built from TRBV20-1 and TRBJ2-7, with unresolved D. Germline V CDR1 and CDR2: DFQATT, SNEGSKA (reference sequence). V was trimmed by 3 bases and J by 2 bases, leaving 11 bases between them. This CDR3 is 13 amino acids long.

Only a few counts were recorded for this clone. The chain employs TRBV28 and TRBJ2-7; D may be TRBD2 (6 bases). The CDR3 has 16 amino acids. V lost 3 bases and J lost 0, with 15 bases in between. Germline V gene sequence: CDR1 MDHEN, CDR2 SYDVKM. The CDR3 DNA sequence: TGTGCCAGCAGTTTTCTATCAGGGACTTACTCCTACGAGCAGTACTTC. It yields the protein CASSFLSGTYSYEQYF.

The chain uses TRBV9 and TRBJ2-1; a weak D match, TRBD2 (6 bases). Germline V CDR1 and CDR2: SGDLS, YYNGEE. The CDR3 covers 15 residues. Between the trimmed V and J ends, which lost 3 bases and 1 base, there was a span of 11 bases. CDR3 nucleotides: TGTGCCAGCAGCGCCCCTCTAGCGTCCTACAATGAGCAGTTCTTC. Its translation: CASSAPLASYNEQFF. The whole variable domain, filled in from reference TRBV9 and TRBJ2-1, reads DSGVTQTPKHLITATGQRVTLRCSPRSGDLSVYWYQQSLDQGLQFLIQYYNGEERAKGNILERFSAQQFPDLHSELNLSSLELGDSALYFCASSAPLASYNEQFFGPGTRLTVL.

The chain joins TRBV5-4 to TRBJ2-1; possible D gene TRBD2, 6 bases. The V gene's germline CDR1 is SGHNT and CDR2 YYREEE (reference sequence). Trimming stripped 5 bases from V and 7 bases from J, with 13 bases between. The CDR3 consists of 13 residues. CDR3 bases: TGTGCCAGCAGACCGACTAGTTCAAATGAGCAGTTCTTC. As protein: CASRPTSSNEQFF.